This entry lists 20 T cell receptor beta chains sequenced from one sample in a study of Graves' ophthalmopathy and Graves' hyperthyroidism. RNA transcripts yielded amplified TCR beta CDR3 regions. Second-round multiplex PCR came after first-round RT-PCR with HTBI primers. TCRdb reanalysed the multiplex PCR reads using MiXCR and keeps one entry per CDR3 protein. The table has hundreds of thousands of distinct CDR3 sequences, over 40% seen once. Sequenced material: peripheral blood. All receptors derive from an adult man with Graves' ophthalmopathy.

Notes on this clonotype: A much larger clone is a single base away; this may be a read error. The conserved closing phenylalanine or tryptophan is absent in this CDR3, likely reflecting a read error. CDR3 sequence reads: CASIGQGASLSQYI. CDR3 nucleotide sequence: TGTGCCAGCATCGGACAGGGGGCTAGTCTCTCGCAGTACATC. The genes are TRBV25-1 and TRBJ2-7; 11 bases map to TRBD1. After removal of 7 bases from V and 9 bases from J, the junction contained 11 bases not matched to a gene. The CDR3 runs 14 residues. The germline V gene has CDR1 MGHDK and CDR2 SYGVNS.

The chain has TRBV2 and TRBJ2-2, with TRBD2 matching 13 bases. CDR1 SNHLY and CDR2 FYNNEI come from the germline V gene. With V trimmed by 6 bases and J by 4 bases, 8 bases remained unmatched. The CDR3 contains 17 residues. CDR3 protein: CASSPLAGGPGTGELFF. CDR3 sequence (DNA): TGTGCCAGCAGCCCACTAGCGGGGGGGCCGGGCACCGGGGAGCTGTTTTTT.

This clonotype was seen just once. This chain connects TRBV29-1 to TRBJ1-4; the match to TRBD1 covers 7 bases. CDR1 is SQVTM and CDR2 is ANQGSEA in the germline V gene. This CDR3 contains 16 residues. The V and J ends lost 7 bases and 8 bases, in that order; junction bases with no gene match: 19. CDR3 in amino acids: CSASDRAGVVDEKLFF. As DNA, the CDR3 is TGCAGCGCTTCTGACAGGGCGGGTGTTGTCGACGAAAAACTGTTTTTT.

This clonotype was detected many times. An end of the junction differs from the germline gene, which may be a read error. The chain is built from TRBV7-9 and TRBJ2-5, with 9 bases matching TRBD2. The CDR3 spans 13 residues. Germline CDR1 reads SEHNR; CDR2 reads FQNEAQ (reference sequence). Here the CDR3 DNA reads TGCGCCAGCAGTAGCGGGAGCCAAGAGACCCAGTACTTC. Its translation is CASSSGSQETQYF.

This clonotype has more than one count but fewer than ten. This rearrangement joins TRBV30 to TRBJ2-5, with D possibly being TRBD2 (6 bases). From germline, CDR1 is GTSNPN and CDR2 SVGIG (reference sequence). Trimming stripped 3 bases from V and 4 bases from J, with 9 bases between. CDR3 length equals 12 residues. For the CDR3, the DNA is TGTGCCTGGAGCGGGGGTCGAGAGACCCAGTACTTC. It yields the protein CAWSGGRETQYF.

A word on this clonotype: The conserved closing phenylalanine or tryptophan is absent in this CDR3, likely reflecting a read error. The DNA is omitted, as the CDR3 cannot be located on it reliably, and the CDR3 follows TCRdb's listing. The V gene is TRBV7-9, the J gene TRBJ2-6; the D call in the table, TRBD1, was not verified against the DNA. The length of the CDR3 is 11 amino acids, counting both ends. Per germline, CDR1 SEHNR and CDR2 FQNEAQ (reference sequence). CDR3 amino acids: CASSSRQGLES.

This clonotype has more than one count but fewer than ten. The chain links TRBV30 to TRBJ2-5, with D unresolved. The CDR3 covers 12 residues. From germline, CDR1 is GTSNPN and CDR2 SVGIG (reference sequence). V was cut by 0 bases and J by 5 bases, with 7 bases left in between. CDR3 protein: CAWSVGMETQYF. The CDR3 DNA reads TGTGCCTGGAGTGTAGGCATGGAGACCCAGTACTTC. The complete variable domain, with remaining parts taken from reference TRBV30 and TRBJ2-5, reads SQTIHQWPATLVQPVGSPLSLECTVEGTSNPNLYWYRQAAGRGLQLLFYSVGIGQISSEVPQNLSASRPQDRQFILSSKKLLLSDSGFYLCAWSVGMETQYFGPGTRLLVL.

The chain has TRBV30 and TRBJ1-2; D call uncertain. The CDR3 has 11 amino acids. V dropped 2 bases and J dropped 8 bases, with 9 bases sitting between them. The germline V gene has CDR1 GTSNPN and CDR2 SVGIG (reference sequence). The CDR3 sequence: CAWSHTGGYTF. The CDR3 DNA follows: TGTGCCTGGAGTCATACGGGGGGCTACACCTTC.

In this sample, this clonotype turned up many times. V gene TRBV6-5 combines with J gene TRBJ1-2; 7 nucleotides align to TRBD1. V dropped 6 bases and J dropped 4; count of bases not matched to a gene: 8. CDR1 MNHEY and CDR2 SVGAGI come from the germline V gene. The length of the CDR3 is 14 residues. CDR3 DNA: TGTGCCAGCAGCCTCTCCCAGGGGGGCTATGGCTACACCTTC. Protein product: CASSLSQGGYGYTF.

This CDR3 reads CSVAGTGGDYGYTF. CDR3 nucleotide sequence: TGCAGCGTTGCCGGGACAGGGGGCGACTATGGCTACACCTTC. This sequence joins TRBV29-1 and TRBJ1-2; 12 bases agree with TRBD1. CDR3 length equals 14 residues. V dropped 4 bases and J dropped 3; count of bases not matched to a gene: 3. Germline assignment: CDR1 SQVTM and CDR2 ANQGSEA.

The genes are TRBV12-3 or TRBV12-4 and TRBJ2-7; maybe TRBD2 (6 bases). CDR3 length equals 12 residues. Trimming pared 4 bases from V and 6 bases from J, leaving 10 bases between. In nucleotides, the CDR3 is TGTGCCAGCAGTTGGGACTTCCCCGAGCAGTACTTC. Translating gives CASSWDFPEQYF.

V usage is TRBV2 and J usage is TRBJ2-2; D is ambiguous. The CDR3 length is 15 residues. CDR1 and CDR2 from the germline V gene are SNHLY and FYNNEI. Deletions cut 3 bases from V and 3 bases from J, with 11 bases between. In nucleotides, the CDR3 is TGTGCCAGCAGTGATAGAGGAACTTACACCGGGGAGCTGTTTTTT. Protein product: CASSDRGTYTGELFF.

This clonotype was observed many times. The chain employs TRBV11-3 and TRBJ2-5; the match to TRBD1 covers 8 bases. The germline gives CDR1 SGHNT, CDR2 YENEEA. The V gene end was trimmed by 5 bases and the J gene end by 7 bases; junction bases not matched to a gene: 12. There are 15 residues in the CDR3. DNA for the CDR3: TGTGCCAGCAGCGTGGGGTCTGTGACAGGGGTGACCCAGTACTTC. Translation: CASSVGSVTGVTQYF. Full variable domain (outside the CDR3, taken from reference TRBV11-3 and TRBJ2-5): EAGVVQSPRYKIIEKKQPVAFWCNPISGHNTLYWYLQNLGQGPELLIRYENEEAVDDSQLPKDRFSAERLKGVDSTLKIQPAELGDSAVYLCASSVGSVTGVTQYFGPGTRLLVL.

The chain couples TRBV7-9 to TRBJ1-5, with D possibly TRBD1 on 6 matching bases. The CDR3 runs 16 residues. Per the germline V gene, CDR1 is SEHNR and CDR2 is FQNEAQ (reference sequence). V was cut by 7 bases and J by 0 bases, with 16 bases left in between. Here the CDR3 reads CASTPGAGASNQPQHF. DNA for the CDR3: TGTGCCAGCACCCCGGGAGCGGGGGCTAGCAATCAGCCCCAGCATTTT.

This clonotype has only one observation. The chain is built from TRBV10-3 and TRBJ1-2; the D gene is possibly TRBD1 (5 bases). Trimming removed 8 bases from V and 0 bases from J, with 16 bases in between. This CDR3 has 15 residues. CDR1 and CDR2 from the germline V gene are ENHRY and SYGVKD. The CDR3 region is CAIGSPGRSNYGYTF. CDR3 bases: TGTGCCATCGGCTCACCGGGACGGTCTAACTATGGCTACACCTTC.

This clonotype was counted many times. The rearrangement links TRBV10-2 to TRBJ1-5, with D possibly TRBD1 on 6 matching bases. The CDR3 contains 11 residues. V was shortened by 6 bases and J by 11 bases, with 11 bases between the two germline ends. Germline values: CDR1 WSHSY, CDR2 SAAADI. CDR3 bases: TGCGCCAGCAGGGACGGACAGACCCAGCATTTT. It specifies CASRDGQTQHF.

This rearrangement joins TRBV2 to TRBJ2-7, with 7 nucleotides matching TRBD2. Trimming at V came to 5 bases and at J to 0 bases, leaving 16 bases not matched to a gene. The CDR3 consists of 18 residues. The germline V gene has CDR1 SNHLY and CDR2 FYNNEI. CDR3 nucleotide sequence: TGTGCCAGCAGTTACTTACGGCCATCGGGGAGGGACTCCTACGAGCAGTACTTC. Translation: CASSYLRPSGRDSYEQYF. The entire variable domain, with the rest obtained from reference TRBV2 and TRBJ2-7, is as follows: EPEVTQTPSHQVTQMGQEVILRCVPISNHLYFYWYRQILGQKVEFLVSFYNNEISEKSEIFDDQFSVERPDGSNFTLKIRSTKLEDSAMYFCASSYLRPSGRDSYEQYFGPGTRLTVT.

This clonotype was detected only a few times. The chain joins TRBV11-2 to TRBJ2-5, with TRBD1 matching 7 bases. The V segment lost 5 bases and the J segment 2 bases; nucleotides outside the gene matches: 8. This CDR3 has 15 amino acids. Looked up from germline, CDR1 is SGHAT and CDR2 is FQNNGV. CDR3 nucleotide sequence: TGTGCCAGCAGCCCCGGGACAGCATATCAAGAGACCCAGTACTTC. Its protein product is CASSPGTAYQETQYF.

The table lists this clonotype with many counts. V gene TRBV14 combines with J gene TRBJ1-1; D not certain. V lost 5 bases and J lost 0, with 13 bases in between. The germline V gene encodes CDR1 SGHDN and CDR2 FVKESK. The CDR3 is 15 residues long. The CDR3 nucleotides are TGTGCCAGCAGCATAAGGGAGAGGATGAACACTGAAGCTTTCTTT. Translating it yields CASSIRERMNTEAFF.

V is TRBV20-1 and J is TRBJ2-2, with 8 bases matching TRBD2. Germline V gives CDR1 DFQATT, CDR2 SNEGSKA (reference sequence). The CDR3 has 15 residues. V shed 2 bases and J 6 bases; nucleotides not matched to a gene: 8. The CDR3 loop reads CSARREGGPSGELFF. The CDR3 DNA reads TGCAGTGCTAGACGGGAGGGAGGGCCGTCCGGGGAGCTGTTTTTT.